The 6 T cell receptor beta chains below were found in one sample sequenced in a study of beta chain features in type 1 diabetes. Study-level findings and limits: Shortening of TCRB CDR3s, moderate but significant, appeared in all four CD4+ subsets of Type 1 diabetes patients.

Reverse transcription of all isolated RNA meant that expressed TCRB transcripts were sequenced. Assay: immunoSEQ multiplex PCR; the TCRdb copy retains only in-frame clones and omits some. Here the sample spans around 300,000 clones, 15% being singletons. Antigens of these TCRs are unknown. Sequencing was performed on naive CD4+ T cells from blood. These receptors all stem from a man aged 18 to 29 with type 1 diabetes.

The genes are TRBV13 and TRBJ2-7; 11 nucleotides line up with TRBD1. The CDR3 loop spans 15 amino acids. Germline V gene lookup returns CDR1 PRHDT and CDR2 FYEKMQ (reference sequence). V lost 5 bases, J lost 4 bases, and 7 bases stayed unmatched. The CDR3 bases are TGTGCCAGCAGCCGTCGGACAGGGGGCTTTTACGAGCAGTACTTC. This encodes CASSRRTGGFYEQYF.

The CDR3 spells CSVAPAGGQGAYGYTF. The CDR3, as DNA: TGCAGCGTTGCCCCAGCCGGAGGACAGGGGGCCTATGGCTACACCTTC. V gene TRBV29-1 combines with J gene TRBJ1-2; 11 bases match TRBD1. Germline CDR1 is SQVTM and CDR2 is ANQGSEA. CDR3 size: 16 residues. With V trimmed by 4 bases and J by 4 bases, 11 bases remained unmatched. The full variable domain, its missing parts supplied by reference TRBV29-1 and TRBJ1-2, is SAVISQKPSRDICQRGTSLTIQCQVDSQVTMMFWYRQQPGQSLTLIATANQGSEATYESGFVIDKFPISRPNLTFSTLTVSNMSPEDSSIYLCSVAPAGGQGAYGYTFGSGTRLTVV.

This clone was observed a few times. The gene calls are TRBV7-6 and TRBJ2-1, with 10 bases lining up with TRBD2. CDR1 is SGHVS, CDR2 FNYEAQ, per germline. The CDR3 length is 15 residues. The V segment lost 2 bases and the J segment 8 bases; nucleotides outside the gene matches: 6. The CDR3 is CASSLLGLARDEQFF. CDR3 sequence (DNA): TGTGCCAGCAGCTTATTGGGACTAGCGCGAGATGAGCAGTTCTTC.

The genes are TRBV2 and TRBJ1-2, with TRBD1 as a possible D gene (6 bases). Trimming removed 6 bases from V and 11 bases from J, with 19 bases in between. The CDR3 is 13 amino acids. Per the germline V gene, CDR1 is SNHLY and CDR2 is FYNNEI. This CDR3 is CASSDRTIMRYTF. Here the CDR3 DNA reads TGTGCCAGCAGCGACAGGACCATTATGAGGTACACCTTC.

The chain employs TRBV19 and TRBJ2-1; TRBD2 aligns across 14 bases. The germline V gene has CDR1 LNHDA and CDR2 SQIVND (reference sequence). The CDR3 has 15 residues. V was clipped by 7 bases and J by 6 bases; unmatched bases: 5. For the CDR3, the DNA is TGTGCCAGTACCCTCGGACTAGCGGGAGGCAATGAGCAGTTCTTC. It is translated as CASTLGLAGGNEQFF.

The chain couples TRBV30 to TRBJ1-1; maybe TRBD1 (6 bases). The CDR3 spans 14 residues. The V gene lost 2 bases and the J gene lost 3 bases, with 13 bases spanning the gap. Germline loops: CDR1 GTSNPN, CDR2 SVGIG (reference sequence). The CDR3 DNA reads TGTGCCTGGAGTCCTCAGGGGAGTCACACTGAAGCTTTCTTT. It yields the protein CAWSPQGSHTEAFF.